This TCR beta chain was captured by sequencing in a study of cytomegalovirus exposure and HLA in healthy donors (dated by TCRdb to 2017 to 2019). Regarding the complete study: In an earlier analysis of several hundred of the donors, around 290 Gb of sequence data and approximately 100 million unique TCR beta sequences from about 179 million T cells were reported. The study was designed to test whether signatures of past pathogen exposure could be identified by cataloging public T cell receptors. An early release covering roughly 600 HLA-typed donors comprised approximately 300 gigabases of sequencing data and tens of millions of unique TCR sequences. To predict cytomegalovirus infection status, the study brought together high-throughput TCR immunosequencing, statistical association of individual TCRs with disease status, and machine learning. Several DR-DQ haplotypes were handled as single units for association and clustering because linkage in the cohort was strong. Every repertoire in the discovery cohort had been generated on one and the same sequencing platform. Typing coverage varied by locus: 629-630 donors for A, B, C, DRB1 and DQB1; approximately 500 for DQA1; approximately 570 for DPA1; about 450 for DPB1. Across 398 genotyped donors of the cohort, an average of 235,054 unique TCR beta nucleotide sequences per donor were sequenced, and roughly a sixth of those sequences were non-productive. A later genetic analysis used genome-wide SNP genotypes for about 55% of the 666 donors, treating that subset as a discovery cohort. Of the roughly 400 genotyped donors, about 80% fell in the genetic ancestry cluster associated with self-reported Caucasian donors. In a later analysis, previously published TCR beta repertoires from several hundred donors were re-analyzed and high-resolution HLA genotyping was added so that TCR occurrence patterns could be studied. Donor age, sex, ethnicity and CMV serostatus were collected together with the repertoire data. In an earlier analysis of a few hundred of the donors, high-throughput TCR beta sequencing was used to judge whether each TCR beta V gene segment behaved as functional or pseudogenic. In addition to the first cohort of 500 to 850 subjects, a separate validation cohort of 130 or so different subjects was used. Using immunosequencing, the study profiled T cell repertoires from 500 to 800 subjects and related those repertoires to cytomegalovirus serostatus. Both class I and class II loci were covered by HLA typing, at four-digit resolution. In the later analysis, no new phenotypic data were used to find candidate immune exposures; instead, reliance was placed on TCR beta sequences and their occurrence across donors.

The cohort was made up of 500 to 800 healthy bone marrow donors. Cohort members were all nominally healthy when sampled, although unrecorded immune exposures were likely present. The donor tested CMV seronegative and was one of the 352 seronegative cohort members. A peripheral blood sample was collected from each donor, and TCR beta sequencing was performed on peripheral blood mononuclear cells. Genomic DNA was extracted from the blood cell samples with the Qiagen DNeasy Blood Extraction Kit. What the authors observed across the whole study: A total of roughly 160 TCR beta chains were listed by the study as associated with cytomegalovirus. According to a later genetic analysis, donors in an Asian-associated ancestry cluster had fewer N-insertions in productive TCRs than the roughly 700-donor mean. In vitro tests confirmed that a few of the cytomegalovirus-associated TCR beta chains recognize cytomegalovirus antigens. CMV serostatus was the only immune exposure information available for the cohort. A later analysis reported that several top co-occurrence clusters appeared linked to parvovirus B19, influenza, CMV and Epstein-Barr virus. HLA typing was unavailable for some donors at each locus, so association tests used only the typed subset. A further reported finding was that TCR beta sequences accurately predicted the HLA-A and HLA-B alleles for most subjects in the first cohort. When HLA alleles, especially DR and DQ, strongly co-occurred, TCR associations were difficult to assign to individual alleles. According to a later analysis, TCR association rates differed among HLA loci, with DRB1 alleles showing the most associated TCRs and HLA-C alleles showing the fewest. Sequencing depth was assumed to be roughly uniform across donors in the presence/absence analyses, though that assumption may not hold. Most TCR sequences were seen in very few donors, while some public TCRs were found in many individuals. V-gene and J-gene trimming of TCR beta chains was associated with a missense DCLRE1C variant in a later genetic analysis, and the association was replicated in an independent cohort. Specific HLA alleles were associated with about 17,000 TCR beta sequences at a false discovery rate of 0.05 in a later analysis. Because counts were too low, roughly 17 rarely observed V segments, including chromosome 9 orphons, were left out of the earlier analysis of 500 to 650 of the donors. According to a later analysis, most CMV-associated TCR beta chains appeared to be HLA-restricted, and the HLA associations seemed to be driven largely by CMV exposure. Correlated functional status among segregating V segments might reflect linkage disequilibrium, but an unknown experimental factor could not be ruled out. In both the original and validation cohorts, the classifier was reported to diagnose cytomegalovirus status with high specificity and sensitivity. A later analysis found that HLA-associated TCR beta chains were more clonally expanded and had lower generation probabilities than equally common non-associated chains. In an earlier analysis of several hundred of the donors, most TCR beta V segments were observed in productive rearrangements about 87% or about 30% of the time, broadly matching IMGT annotations. A group of highly shared sequence variants was considered likely to be a technical artifact of the sequencing pipeline. The cohort was sequenced for TCR beta chains only, and without alpha or paired-chain data the features that could be detected were limited. The authors suggested that the approach could potentially be generalized to other disease states and immunological phenotypes.

As concerns this clone: Its antigen is currently not known. Base-call qualities are not available, and no considerably larger clone is one nucleotide away.

Preparation of the library involved the immunoSEQ multiplex PCR assay. The multiplex PCR relied on a mix of 60 forward primers for TCR Vbeta segments and 13 reverse primers for TCR Jbeta segments. The CDR3 region of rearranged TCR beta genes was amplified from genomic DNA by a multiplex PCR assay. The amplified TCR beta libraries were sequenced on the Illumina HiSeq System as 87-base-pair reads. Regarding the original processing steps: Across the 500 to 700 repertoires, a later analysis counted 80 million or so unique TCR beta chains, around 10 million of which were shared by at least two donors. To remove PCR and sequencing errors, raw reads were error-corrected and collapsed into unique sequences using a nearest-neighbor algorithm that merged closely related sequences. To assign V, D and J gene segments, CDR3 sequences were aligned to IMGT reference sequences. For a sequence to be retained, at least a six-nucleotide match to both a V gene segment and a J gene segment was required. A rearrangement was called productive if the CDR3 had no stop codons and remained in frame with V and J, and every other rearrangement was called non-productive. Following IMGT convention, CDR3 was defined as the stretch from the second conserved V-encoded cysteine to the conserved J-encoded phenylalanine. In an earlier analysis of around 600 of the donors, sequences lacking an unambiguous match to a single V gene segment were excluded. An earlier analysis of several hundred of the donors called V segments functional above 56.7% productive rearrangements and segregating when the between-donor standard deviation exceeded 5%. A statistical classification framework was built to diagnose cytomegalovirus status from the catalog of TCR beta chain sequences. In a later analysis, TCR nucleotide sequences were compared against IMGT/GENE-DB human TR gene sequences so that V and J genes could be assigned. Using the TCRdist pipeline, a later analysis assigned CDR3 sequences along with most-parsimonious VDJ recombination scenarios. A later analysis defined each TCR beta chain by its CDR3 amino acid sequence plus V-gene family, and excluded reads lacking a unique V-gene family. To address suspected cross-contamination and a sequencing artifact, a later analysis removed approximately 600 highly shared, low-generation-probability nucleotide sequences. A later analysis calculated a clonal expansion index for each public chain from normalized within-repertoire ranks of inferred template counts. In a later analysis, generation probabilities were computed using a VDJ recombination model fitted to out-of-frame rearrangements, and the results were checked against IGoR. Hypergeometric tests were used in a later analysis to score TCR-TCR, TCR-HLA and TCR-CMV co-occurrence, with a repertoire-size bias correction applied to the TCR pairs. To estimate false discovery rates, a later analysis permuted the HLA or CMV assignments 20 times. In a later analysis, co-occurring TCRs were grouped using DBSCAN, with TCRdist sequence similarity added in when clustering inside HLA-allele-positive subsets. Repertoires with fewer than 30,000 or more than 120,000 public chains were left out of co-occurrence clustering, as were about five repertoires with anomalous nucleotide sharing. Held by TCRdb, this immuneACCESS table contains in-frame sequences only and omits some clones. Under half of the omission traces to an unresolved V gene where checked; the cause of the rest is unknown. V and J calls and clone size are those listed in that table; D and trimming were worked out from the DNA. Counted in this sample were about 180,000 clones; about three quarters of them appeared once. 1.4% to 1.5% of the sample lies in the top ten.

This sequence was found in a man between 18 and 29 years old in good health and CMV-seronegative. Sequencing was done on a sample of PBMCs.

The nucleotide sequence reads TGTGCCAGCTCACCGACCGGGAGGACTGAAGCTTTCTTT. This yields the protein CASSPTGRTEAFF. The sequence links TRBV18 to TRBJ1-1, with the D gene too uncertain to name. CDR1 and CDR2, per the germline V gene, are KGHSH and LQKENI. The CDR3, from cysteine to phenylalanine, totals 13 residues. Only CDR3 DNA remains: 39 bases, in frame from the first base. The V end loses 3 bases and the J end loses 5 bases, and a stretch of 10 bases separates them.